The 3 T cell receptor beta chains listed next were all sequenced from one sample in a study of blood T cell repertoires in COVID-19. Using immunoSEQ multiplex PCR, the repertoire was profiled, and TCRdb retains in-frame clones only, with some absent. The repertoire holds approximately 170,000 clones, with more than 70% as singletons. The sample comprised peripheral blood. The receptor set was obtained from a woman of 80 years or more with active or convalescent COVID-19.

The chain employs TRBV11-1 and TRBJ2-7; 14 nucleotides align to TRBD2. Trimming removed 3 bases from V and 4 bases from J; junction bases left unmatched: 2. Per germline, CDR1 SGHAT and CDR2 FQDESV (reference sequence). This CDR3 contains 15 residues. The CDR3 protein is CASSLGLAGAYEQYF. The CDR3 region has the DNA TGTGCCAGCAGCTTGGGACTAGCGGGAGCATACGAGCAGTACTTC. The full variable domain, completed using reference TRBV11-1 and TRBJ2-7, is EAEVAQSPRYKITEKSQAVAFWCDPISGHATLYWYRQILGQGPELLVQFQDESVVDDSQLPKDRFSAERLKGVDSTLKIQPAELGDSAMYLCASSLGLAGAYEQYFGPGTRLTVT.

V usage is TRBV7-6 and J usage is TRBJ1-2, with 9 bases matching TRBD1. The germline gives CDR1 SGHVS, CDR2 FNYEAQ. V lost 4 bases and J lost 6; bases outside the gene matches: 15. The CDR3 contains 17 residues. The CDR3 spells CASSSIRGGQGHHGYTF. The CDR3 DNA sequence: TGTGCCAGCAGCTCAATACGGGGTGGACAGGGGCACCATGGCTACACCTTC.

This clone appeared a single time. The chain joins TRBV6-5 to TRBJ2-3; TRBD2 is a possible D gene (5 bases). This CDR3 contains 14 residues. The ends were cut back, 8 bases at V and 4 bases at J, with 16 bases in the middle. In germline, CDR1 is MNHEY, CDR2 SVGAGI. The CDR3 sequence: CASGSSGGADTQYF. CDR3 nucleotides: TGTGCCAGCGGCTCGTCAGGAGGCGCAGATACGCAGTATTTT.